These 25 T cell receptor beta chains share one sample of origin, sequenced in a study of T cells in Graves' hyperthyroidism and ophthalmopathy. Using RNA transcripts as the source, TCR beta CDR3 regions were amplified. First-round RT-PCR targeting the TCR CDR3 was performed with the HTBI primer set. TCRdb used MiXCR to reprocess the multiplex PCR reads, holding one entry per CDR3 protein. The table has approximately 610,000 distinct CDR3 sequences, roughly 15% seen once. The sequencing sample was made of blood. These receptors were collected from a woman aged 40-49 years with Graves' ophthalmopathy.

The gene calls are TRBV7-2 and TRBJ2-7, with 10 bases identical to TRBD2. Germline values: CDR1 SGHTA, CDR2 FQGNSA. V gave up 5 bases and J gave up 4 bases; unmatched junction bases: 8. The CDR3 runs 15 residues. Written as DNA, the CDR3 is TGTGCCAGCAGCCCCTCGCGACTAGCGGGTTACGAGCAGTACTTC. Encoded protein: CASSPSRLAGYEQYF.

This chain connects TRBV5-1 to TRBJ2-7; 9 bases align to TRBD1. Germline CDR1 is SGHRS and CDR2 is YFSETQ. The CDR3 is 14 residues long. Germline trimming cut 4 bases from V and 3 bases from J; bases unmatched to any gene: 5. CDR3 region: CASSRQGGFYEQYF. Here the CDR3 DNA reads TGCGCCAGCAGCCGACAGGGGGGTTTCTACGAGCAGTACTTC.

This clonotype was detected ten times or more. The rearrangement uses TRBV6-5 and TRBJ2-5, with D perhaps matching TRBD2 (6 bases). The V gene lost 2 bases and the J gene lost 2 bases, with 12 bases spanning the gap. Germline V gene data show CDR1 as MNHEY and CDR2 as SVGAGI. The CDR3 length is 15 residues. The CDR3 DNA reads TGTGCCAGCAGTTACCGGGGTAGCGGACAAGAGACCCAGTACTTC. Its translation is CASSYRGSGQETQYF.

This clonotype was picked up one time. V is TRBV6-2 or TRBV6-3 and J is TRBJ1-2, with D tentatively TRBD1 (6 bases). Germline V CDR1 and CDR2: MNHEY, SVGEGT. This CDR3 has 14 residues. Trimming took 5 bases from V and 5 from J, leaving 15 bases between them. CDR3 DNA: TGTGCCAGCAGTCCGGGGGCGAATCCTTATGGCTACACCTTC. It translates to CASSPGANPYGYTF.

This clonotype was counted between two and nine times. This chain joins TRBV3-1 and TRBJ2-2; D tentatively fits TRBD1 or TRBD2 (5 bases each). The V gene lost 7 bases and the J gene lost 4 bases, with 13 bases spanning the gap. There are 14 residues in the CDR3. Germline V CDR1 and CDR2: LGHDT, YNNKEL (reference sequence). The CDR3, as DNA: TGTGCCAGCATGGGGCCTGCGGGCACCGGGGAGCTGTTTTTT. Encoded protein: CASMGPAGTGELFF.

This clonotype was seen many times. The CDR3 bases are TGTGCCATCACCCCAGGACAGTCCTACGAGCAGTACTTC. It translates to CAITPGQSYEQYF. V usage is TRBV10-3 and J usage is TRBJ2-7; tentative D call: TRBD1 (6 bases). Deletions cut 7 bases from V and 1 base from J, with 11 bases between. Germline V gene data show CDR1 as ENHRY and CDR2 as SYGVKD. CDR3 size: 13 residues.

This clonotype came up many times. This chain joins TRBV6-2 or TRBV6-3 and TRBJ2-7; 9 bases agree with TRBD2. The CDR3 contains 17 residues. Germline V CDR1 and CDR2: MNHEY, SVGEGT. The junction had 15 bases not matched to a gene; V was cut back by 7 bases and J by 2 bases. In DNA, the CDR3 is TGTGCCAGCACCCCCGAGGGGCGACTAGCGGACGCCTACGAGCAGTACTTC. It translates to CASTPEGRLADAYEQYF.

V and J are TRBV5-1 and TRBJ2-7; D is undetermined. CDR1 SGHRS and CDR2 YFSETQ come from the germline V gene. The CDR3 runs 14 residues. V dropped 4 bases and J dropped 6 bases, with 17 bases sitting between them. CDR3 DNA: TGCGCCAGCAGCACGGGCGAATTTTTGGGCGAGCAGTACTTC. Amino acid sequence: CASSTGEFLGEQYF.

This clonotype was seen ten or more times. CDR3 sequence: CASSSGARAQHF. CDR3 in DNA: TGTGCCAGCAGTTCTGGCGCCAGGGCCCAGCATTTT. The rearrangement joins TRBV12-3 or TRBV12-4 to TRBJ1-5, with D possibly matching TRBD1 (5 bases). Trimming shortened V by 4 bases and J by 11 bases, and 12 bases separated the two germline ends. The CDR3 sequence is 12 residues long.

This chain links TRBV19 with TRBJ1-5, with 8 positions matching TRBD1. Unmatched junction bases numbered 9, after V lost 5 bases and J lost 6 bases. The CDR3 extends over 15 amino acids. Germline V gene lookup returns CDR1 LNHDA and CDR2 SQIVND (reference sequence). The CDR3 coding sequence is TGTGCCAGTAGTTTAACAGGGGGGCTCGGTCAGCCCCAGCATTTT. Translated: CASSLTGGLGQPQHF.

The chain combines TRBV2 with TRBJ2-5; 7 bases line up with TRBD1. This CDR3 comprises 14 residues. Germline V gene sequence: CDR1 SNHLY, CDR2 FYNNEI. J gave up 2 bases and V 5 bases, and 5 bases lay outside the gene matches. Written as DNA, the CDR3 is TGTGCCAGCAGTACACAGGGGAGTCAAGAGACCCAGTACTTC. Amino acid sequence: CASSTQGSQETQYF.

This clonotype was found a few times. The V call is TRBV28, the J call TRBJ2-7, with D perhaps TRBD1 (6 bases). Per germline, CDR1 MDHEN and CDR2 SYDVKM. The V end lost 7 bases, the J end lost 4 bases, and 23 bases lay between the germline ends. The CDR3 runs 16 residues. The CDR3 DNA reads TGTGCCAGCACCCCTGGCGGAGACCCCAGGGGATACGAGCAGTACTTC. Translated, it gives CASTPGGDPRGYEQYF.

This clonotype was observed at least ten times. The chain uses TRBV6-5 and TRBJ1-1, with TRBD1 matching over 7 bases. V shed 6 bases and J 5 bases; nucleotides not matched to a gene: 15. The CDR3 runs 16 residues. Germline CDR1 is MNHEY and CDR2 is SVGAGI. The chain's CDR3 is CASSPTLRARGTEAFF. The DNA for the CDR3 is TGTGCCAGCAGCCCTACCTTACGGGCCAGGGGGACTGAAGCTTTCTTT.

This clonotype was picked up many times. The genes are TRBV19 and TRBJ2-5; tentatively, D is TRBD2 (7 bases). The CDR3 contains 13 residues. The germline V and J ends were trimmed by 6 bases and 4 bases, with 12 bases remaining between them. CDR1 is LNHDA and CDR2 is SQIVND in the germline V gene (reference sequence). The CDR3 coding sequence is TGTGCCAGTAGAGGGGGGGGGACAGAGACCCAGTACTTC. Amino acid sequence: CASRGGGTETQYF.

This clonotype was seen ten or more times. The V call is TRBV27, the J call TRBJ2-4; tentative D call: TRBD2 (5 bases). The CDR3 spans 14 residues. V was cut by 3 bases and J by 8 bases, with 14 bases left in between. Germline values: CDR1 MNHEY, CDR2 SMNVEV (reference sequence). CDR3 nucleotide sequence: TGTGCCAGCAGTTTTGAGGGAAGATGGGACATTCAGTACTTC. Translating gives CASSFEGRWDIQYF.

V gene TRBV7-9 combines with J gene TRBJ2-4; a weak D match, TRBD1 (5 bases). Per the germline V gene, CDR1 is SEHNR and CDR2 is FQNEAQ (reference sequence). Trimming took off 1 base at V and 15 bases at J, with 13 bases between the two ends. The CDR3 is made up of 12 amino acids. The CDR3 nucleotides read TGTGCCAGCAGCTTAGAGACGGACATTACGTACTTC. Its protein product is CASSLETDITYF.

The chain uses TRBV6-1 and TRBJ2-7, with D possibly being TRBD2 (6 bases). Germline loops: CDR1 MNHNS, CDR2 SASEGT. Trimming took off 0 bases at V and 3 bases at J, with 15 bases between the two ends. The CDR3 extends over 16 amino acids. CDR3 residues: CASSEALIAVDYEQYF. The DNA for the CDR3 is TGTGCCAGCAGTGAAGCGCTGATAGCGGTCGACTACGAGCAGTACTTC.

This clonotype was counted at least ten times. The CDR3 nucleotides read TGTGCCAGCAGCCTCCGGGACAGGGGGCTTTACGAGCAGTACTTC. Its translation: CASSLRDRGLYEQYF. This chain connects TRBV28 to TRBJ2-7; TRBD1 agrees at 12 bases. The V and J ends lost 6 bases and 4 bases, in that order; junction bases with no gene match: 7. Germline values: CDR1 MDHEN, CDR2 SYDVKM. The CDR3 runs to 15 residues.

This clonotype was recorded at least ten times. The J gene is TRBJ2-7, the V gene TRBV20-1, with 9 bases that match TRBD1. V lost 6 bases and J lost 5; bases outside the gene matches: 11. This CDR3 contains 14 residues. The germline CDR1 and CDR2 sequences are DFQATT and SNEGSKA (reference sequence). CDR3 region: CSATPGTGMDEQYF. The DNA for the CDR3 is TGCAGTGCAACCCCCGGGACAGGGATGGACGAGCAGTACTTC.

The chain carries TRBV6-5 and TRBJ2-5, with D uncertain. The V end was cut by 4 bases, the J end by 5 bases, with 17 bases between. The length of the CDR3 is 15 residues. The germline gives CDR1 MNHEY, CDR2 SVGAGI. CDR3 region: CASSSTMAGWETQYF. In DNA, the CDR3 is TGTGCCAGCAGTTCGACCATGGCCGGCTGGGAGACCCAGTACTTC.

This sequence joins TRBV7-2 and TRBJ2-4; no definite D call. The CDR3 covers 13 residues. The germline gives CDR1 SGHTA, CDR2 FQGNSA. V gave up 1 base and J gave up 9 bases, with 10 bases separating them. CDR3 residues: CASSLDAIRIQYF. CDR3 DNA sequence: TGTGCCAGCAGCTTAGACGCGATACGCATTCAGTACTTC.

This clonotype has a handful of counts. This chain connects TRBV28 to TRBJ1-5, with 8 bases matching TRBD1. Germline CDR1 and CDR2: MDHEN and SYDVKM. The V segment lost 6 bases and the J segment 4 bases; nucleotides outside the gene matches: 8. The CDR3 sequence is 15 residues long. The CDR3 sequence: CASSLGQVGNQPQHF. DNA of the CDR3: TGTGCCAGCAGCTTGGGACAGGTCGGGAATCAGCCCCAGCATTTT. Combining the CDR3 with reference TRBV28 and TRBJ1-5 gives the whole variable domain DVKVTQSSRYLVKRTGEKVFLECVQDMDHENMFWYRQDPGLGLRLIYFSYDVKMKEKGDIPEGYSVSREKKERFSLILESASTNQTSMYLCASSLGQVGNQPQHFGDGTRLSIL.

This clonotype was observed a handful of times. The V gene is TRBV3-1, the J gene TRBJ1-1; 7 bases match TRBD1. The CDR3 spans 11 residues. Germline V gene data show CDR1 as LGHDT and CDR2 as YNNKEL (reference sequence). V lost 5 bases, J lost 11 bases, and 5 bases stayed unmatched. The DNA of the CDR3 is TGTGCCAGCAGCGAGACAGGGACCGCTTTCTTT. Protein sequence: CASSETGTAFF.

The V and J genes are TRBV5-1 and TRBJ2-2, with TRBD1 identical over 7 bases. V was clipped by 0 bases and J by 3 bases; unmatched bases: 2. The CDR3 contains 15 residues. In germline, CDR1 is SGHRS, CDR2 YFSETQ. CDR3 sequence: CASSLATGDTGELFF. In DNA form, the CDR3 reads TGCGCCAGCAGCTTGGCCACAGGGGACACCGGGGAGCTGTTTTTT.

This clonotype has at least ten counts. The J gene is TRBJ1-1, the V gene TRBV3-1; 7 nucleotides match TRBD1. This CDR3 is 15 amino acids long. Unmatched junction bases numbered 5, after V lost 4 bases and J lost 0 bases. The germline V gene has CDR1 LGHDT and CDR2 YNNKEL (reference sequence). CDR3 bases: TGTGCCAGCAGCCGGCAGGGGGTCCTGAACACTGAAGCTTTCTTT. Amino acids: CASSRQGVLNTEAFF.